The 19 T cell receptor beta chains given below trace back to one sample, sequenced in a study of T-cell memory formation after mild COVID-19 (dated by TCRdb to the early 2020s). To prepare the library, 5' RACE was applied. TCRdb lists the instrument as Illumina NovaSeq 6000. TCRdb took the public reads, trimmed them with fastp at Q25, ran MiXCR for clone calling and kept in-frame beta chains. Every CDR3 protein is listed once, alongside the most common genes and DNA of its rows. Counted in this sample were 15,000 or so distinct CDR3 sequences; approximately 23% of them appeared once. In total, the top ten clones hold 45% to 75% of the sample. Sequences were obtained from PBMCs or a T cell subset sorted from them (not recorded which). The receptors were gathered from a man aged 18 to 30 who had mild COVID-19 (a few samples of this study predate the infection). The sample titles of this study are shuffled in the database, so cell type and time point are left out; the donor was told from shared clones.

This clonotype came up a few times. V usage is TRBV4-1 and J usage is TRBJ2-1; 7 bases are a match to TRBD2. The CDR3 runs to 16 residues. CDR1 MGHRA and CDR2 YSYEKL come from the germline V gene. V lost 6 bases to trimming and J lost 0 bases; unmatched junction nucleotides: 8. CDR3 in amino acids: CASRLGGLSSYNEQFF. The CDR3, as DNA: TGCGCCAGCAGGTTGGGAGGGTTAAGCTCCTACAATGAGCAGTTCTTC.

Only a few counts were recorded for this clonotype. This chain joins TRBV18 and TRBJ2-3, with 11 bases matching TRBD2. The V gene end was trimmed by 6 bases and the J gene end by 2 bases; junction bases not matched to a gene: 16. CDR3 length: 19 residues. Germline V gene data show CDR1 as KGHSH and CDR2 as LQKENI. The CDR3 DNA reads as TGTGCCAGCTCCCCCCGCGCACTAGCGGGGGCCCGGCTCACAGATACGCAGTATTTT. It is translated as CASSPRALAGARLTDTQYF.

The V gene is TRBV5-8, the J gene TRBJ1-5; 7 positions match TRBD1. The germline V gene encodes CDR1 SGHTS and CDR2 YDEGEE. V lost 3 bases to trimming and J lost 0 bases; unmatched junction nucleotides: 15. The CDR3 sequence is 19 residues long. The CDR3 nucleotides are TGTGCCAGCAGCTCAACTACAGGGGCGTCGCATTATAGCAATCAGCCCCAGCATTTT. Translating gives CASSSTTGASHYSNQPQHF.

This clonotype was recorded at least ten times. The gene calls are TRBV29-1 and TRBJ2-1, with D possibly being TRBD1 (5 bases). Germline CDR1 and CDR2: SQVTM and ANQGSEA. There are 13 residues in the CDR3. Trimming removed 3 bases from V and 3 bases from J, with 9 bases in between. The CDR3 loop reads CSVELGRYNEQFF. The CDR3 nucleotides read TGCAGCGTTGAGTTGGGGCGCTACAATGAGCAGTTCTTC.

This clonotype was counted between two and nine times. The chain carries TRBV6-5 and TRBJ1-5, with D possibly matching TRBD1 (6 bases). V was pared by 2 bases and J by 7 bases, with 12 bases between. Germline loops: CDR1 MNHEY, CDR2 SVGAGI. CDR3 length: 14 residues. CDR3 coding DNA: TGTGCCAGCAGTTACCGTGGGGGCGGACAGCCCCAGCATTTT. This sequence encodes CASSYRGGGQPQHF.

There are many counts of this clonotype. The rearrangement joins TRBV6-5 to TRBJ2-3, with 10 nucleotides matching TRBD1. V shed 0 bases, J shed 4 bases, and the junction held 7 bases outside the gene matches. This CDR3 region has 17 residues. Germline CDR1 and CDR2: MNHEY and SVGAGI. CDR3 loop: CASSYSLGTGDPDTQYF. The CDR3 nucleotides are TGTGCCAGCAGTTACTCTTTGGGGACAGGGGATCCAGATACGCAGTATTTT.

The gene calls are TRBV6-6 and TRBJ1-5, with D maybe TRBD1 (6 bases). V lost 5 bases to trimming and J lost 6 bases, with 11 bases between them. This CDR3 spans 13 amino acids. Germline CDR1 MNHNY, CDR2 SVGAGI (reference sequence). Written as DNA, the CDR3 is TGTGCCAGCAGTACAGGGTCGGTTCAGCCCCAGCATTTT. Protein sequence: CASSTGSVQPQHF.

The chain has TRBV10-3 and TRBJ2-5, with D possibly TRBD1 on 5 matching bases. V was cut by 4 bases and J by 5 bases, with 11 bases left in between. Germline CDR1 ENHRY, CDR2 SYGVKD. This CDR3 contains 13 residues. In nucleotides, the CDR3 is TGTGCCATCAGTGGGTGGGGCCAGGAGACCCAGTACTTC. This translates into CAISGWGQETQYF.

Many counts were recorded for this clonotype. The rearrangement joins TRBV20-1 to TRBJ1-2; 7 nucleotides agree with TRBD1. The CDR3 has 14 residues. Germline-derived CDR1 and CDR2 are DFQATT and SNEGSKA (reference sequence). Losses at the gene ends were 5 bases for V and 0 bases for J; bases not matched to a gene: 6. The CDR3 sequence: CSALGTAANYGYTF. In DNA, the CDR3 is TGCAGTGCTCTGGGGACAGCCGCTAACTATGGCTACACCTTC.

The chain uses TRBV24-1 and TRBJ2-1, with 7 nucleotides matching TRBD2. The CDR3 contains 16 residues. Trimming removed 2 bases from V and 10 bases from J; junction bases left unmatched: 13. The germline V gene has CDR1 KGHDR and CDR2 SFDVKD. CDR3 sequence reads: CATSDSTGTKIWEQFF. The CDR3 bases are TGTGCCACCAGTGATTCGACCGGGACTAAGATTTGGGAGCAGTTCTTC.

This clonotype was counted at least ten times. The V and J genes are TRBV7-9 and TRBJ2-7, with a weak D call TRBD2 (6 bases). This CDR3 comprises 14 residues. In germline, CDR1 is SEHNR, CDR2 FQNEAQ (reference sequence). Between the trimmed V and J ends, which lost 5 bases and 5 bases, there was a span of 16 bases. The CDR3 DNA reads as TGTGCCAGCAGCCCTTCCGGAGGGGCGGACGAGCAGTACTTC. Encoded protein: CASSPSGGADEQYF.

Written as DNA, the CDR3 is TGTGCCAGCAGCTCAAGCCACGGGGCGGACCAAGAGACCCAGTACTTC. Protein sequence: CASSSSHGADQETQYF. This chain links TRBV7-9 with TRBJ2-5, with D possibly called TRBD1 or TRBD2 (5 bases each). This CDR3 contains 16 residues. Trimming pared 4 bases from V and 0 bases from J, leaving 15 bases between. Germline V gene lookup returns CDR1 SEHNR and CDR2 FQNEAQ (reference sequence).

This chain joins TRBV5-1 and TRBJ2-1, with 7 bases identical to TRBD1. CDR1 is SGHRS, CDR2 YFSETQ, per germline. This CDR3 is built from 14 residues. Trimming cost V 0 bases and J 7 bases; bases outside gene matches: 4. This CDR3 reads CASSLEGAYNEQFF. The CDR3 region has the DNA TGCGCCAGCAGCTTGGAGGGGGCGTATAATGAGCAGTTCTTC.

The chain employs TRBV5-1 and TRBJ2-2; D is perhaps TRBD1 (6 bases). CDR1 and CDR2 (germline): SGHRS, YFSETQ. The CDR3 contains 17 residues. The V end lost 0 bases, the J end lost 0 bases, and 12 bases lay between the germline ends. CDR3 sequence: CASSLGTDPANTGELFF. The CDR3 DNA is TGCGCCAGCAGCTTGGGGACAGATCCCGCGAACACCGGGGAGCTGTTTTTT. The variable domain in full, completed from reference TRBV5-1 and TRBJ2-2, reads KAGVTQTPRYLIKTRGQQVTLSCSPISGHRSVSWYQQTPGQGLQFLFEYFSETQRNKGNFPGRFSGRQFSNSRSEMNVSTLELGDSALYLCASSLGTDPANTGELFFGEGSRLTVL.

This chain uses TRBV11-1 with TRBJ2-5, with TRBD1 matching over 8 bases. This CDR3 has 17 amino acids. The trim removed 1 base at V and 2 bases at J, leaving 9 bases unmatched. Germline values: CDR1 SGHAT, CDR2 FQDESV (reference sequence). The DNA for the CDR3 is TGTGCCAGCAGCTTAGATTGGGACAGGAGGGATCAAGAGACCCAGTACTTC. It specifies CASSLDWDRRDQETQYF.

This clonotype appeared many times. The V call is TRBV7-6, the J call TRBJ2-1; maybe TRBD2 (6 bases). Per germline, CDR1 SGHVS and CDR2 FNYEAQ. With 2 bases removed from V and 3 bases from J, the gap between germline ends came to 11 bases. This CDR3 has 15 residues. CDR3: CASSLSRGRYNEQFF. DNA for the CDR3: TGTGCCAGCAGCTTATCGCGGGGACGCTACAATGAGCAGTTCTTC.

This clonotype has more than one count but fewer than ten. The rearrangement joins TRBV12-3 or TRBV12-4 to TRBJ1-3; a possible D gene is TRBD1 (5 bases). The CDR3 covers 14 residues. With 4 bases removed from V and 4 bases from J, the gap between germline ends came to 11 bases. CDR3 sequence reads: CASSSNRRGNTIYF. In nucleotides, the CDR3 is TGTGCCAGCAGTTCCAACAGGCGCGGAAACACCATATATTTT.

This clonotype was seen more than once but under ten times. CDR3 sequence (DNA): TGTGCCAGCAGTTTTCGAGGGTACTATAGCAATCAGCCCCAGCATTTT. Encoded protein: CASSFRGYYSNQPQHF. The chain recombines TRBV6-2 or TRBV6-3 with TRBJ1-5; no clear D gene. With 4 bases removed from V and 0 bases from J, the gap between germline ends came to 13 bases. This CDR3 comprises 16 residues. CDR1 MNHEY and CDR2 SVGEGT come from the germline V gene.

V and J are TRBV5-1 and TRBJ1-1; unclear D gene. V lost 1 base and J lost 0, with 7 bases in between. Germline V gene data show CDR1 as SGHRS and CDR2 as YFSETQ. The CDR3 length is 14 residues. Here the CDR3 reads CASSLMDLNTEAFF. DNA for the CDR3: TGCGCCAGCAGCTTGATGGACCTGAACACTGAAGCTTTCTTT.